These 11 T cell receptor beta chains originate from one sample sequenced in a study of blood T cell repertoires in COVID-19. Clones were read by immunoSEQ multiplex PCR, and TCRdb kept only the in-frame ones, dropping some. Altogether some 240,000 clones are present, around 90% being singletons, with the ten largest covering roughly 6.5%. The specimen sequenced was peripheral blood. All receptors derive from a man aged 55 to 70 who had recovered from COVID-19.

The genes are TRBV28 and TRBJ1-4, with 7 bases that match TRBD1. Losses at the gene ends were 6 bases for V and 0 bases for J; bases not matched to a gene: 4. The CDR3 is made up of 15 amino acids. Germline CDR1 is MDHEN and CDR2 is SYDVKM. CDR3 DNA: TGTGCCAGCAGCGGGACAGTTGCAACTAATGAAAAACTGTTTTTT. The encoded protein is CASSGTVATNEKLFF. The entire variable domain, with the rest obtained from reference TRBV28 and TRBJ1-4, is as follows: DVKVTQSSRYLVKRTGEKVFLECVQDMDHENMFWYRQDPGLGLRLIYFSYDVKMKEKGDIPEGYSVSREKKERFSLILESASTNQTSMYLCASSGTVATNEKLFFGSGTQLSVL.

The rearrangement joins TRBV5-1 to TRBJ2-3, with 10 bases identical to TRBD2. The germline V gene encodes CDR1 SGHRS and CDR2 YFSETQ. CDR3 length: 17 residues. V dropped 6 bases and J dropped 5; count of bases not matched to a gene: 15. CDR3 region: CASKRITSGTGRDTQYF. CDR3 DNA sequence: TGCGCCAGCAAACGTATAACTAGCGGGACTGGTAGAGATACGCAGTATTTT. Complete variable domain (other parts from reference TRBV5-1 and TRBJ2-3): KAGVTQTPRYLIKTRGQQVTLSCSPISGHRSVSWYQQTPGQGLQFLFEYFSETQRNKGNFPGRFSGRQFSNSRSEMNVSTLELGDSALYLCASKRITSGTGRDTQYFGPGTRLTVL.

V gene TRBV5-4 combines with J gene TRBJ2-5; D uncertain. V was clipped by 2 bases and J by 3 bases, with 11 bases between them. CDR1 is SGHNT, CDR2 YYREEE, per germline (reference sequence). The CDR3 consists of 14 residues. The CDR3 DNA reads as TGTGCCAGCAGCTTTAGTCCCACGAAAGAGACCCAGTACTTC. It yields the protein CASSFSPTKETQYF.

This clone was recorded once. The V call is TRBV12-3 or TRBV12-4, the J call TRBJ2-2; D is unclear. Trimming took 3 bases from V and 6 from J, leaving 8 bases between them. This CDR3 contains 13 residues. The CDR3 spells CASSLVAPGELFF. CDR3 in DNA: TGTGCCAGCAGTTTGGTAGCCCCCGGGGAGCTGTTTTTT.

This chain links TRBV19 with TRBJ2-3; 7 bases agree with TRBD2. Trimming took 8 bases from V and 1 from J; bases not matched to a gene: 3. CDR3 length equals 13 residues. CDR1 LNHDA and CDR2 SQIVND come from the germline V gene (reference sequence). The CDR3 DNA reads TGTGCCAGTGCCAGCGGGGGCACAGATACGCAGTATTTT. It translates to CASASGGTDTQYF. Together with reference TRBV19 and TRBJ2-3, the CDR3 gives the full variable domain: DGGITQSPKYLFRKEGQNVTLSCEQNLNHDAMYWYRQDPGQGLRLIYYSQIVNDFQKGDIAEGYSVSREKKESFPLTVTSAQKNPTAFYLCASASGGTDTQYFGPGTRLTVL.

The chain employs TRBV20-1 and TRBJ2-3; 11 bases agree with TRBD2. V dropped 3 bases and J dropped 4; count of bases not matched to a gene: 6. There are 15 residues in the CDR3. Looked up from germline, CDR1 is DFQATT and CDR2 is SNEGSKA (reference sequence). DNA of the CDR3: TGCAGTGCTAGTGGGACTAGCGGTAAAGCAGATACGCAGTATTTT. Translation: CSASGTSGKADTQYF.

V and J are TRBV5-1 and TRBJ1-2; 8 bases map to TRBD1. The V gene's germline CDR1 is SGHRS and CDR2 YFSETQ. V was pared by 4 bases and J by 6 bases, with 8 bases of the junction left unmatched. The CDR3 is made up of 14 amino acids. CDR3 protein: CASSEQGGRNGYTF. The CDR3, as DNA: TGCGCCAGCAGCGAACAGGGGGGTAGGAATGGCTACACCTTC.

The CDR3 loop is CASSETTGVEAFF. The DNA for the CDR3 is TGCGCCAGCAGCGAAACAACAGGAGTCGAAGCTTTCTTT. The chain recombines TRBV5-1 with TRBJ1-1; D is perhaps TRBD1 (5 bases). Germline values: CDR1 SGHRS, CDR2 YFSETQ. This CDR3 comprises 13 residues. Trimming took 4 bases from V and 8 from J, leaving 15 bases between them.

V gene TRBV27 combines with J gene TRBJ1-5, with 10 bases fitting TRBD1. Germline CDR1 reads MNHEY; CDR2 reads SMNVEV (reference sequence). The CDR3 covers 14 residues. V shed 8 bases, J shed 6 bases, and the junction held 7 bases outside the gene matches. Written as DNA, the CDR3 is TGTGCCAGCCAAGGACAGGGGGTCGCTCAGCCCCAGCATTTT. Its protein is CASQGQGVAQPQHF.

This clone appeared a single time. The rearrangement links TRBV5-6 to TRBJ1-2; TRBD1 matches 8 bases. The CDR3 contains 17 residues. The J segment lost 4 bases and the V segment lost 4 bases, leaving 15 bases of the junction unmatched. The germline CDR1 and CDR2 sequences are SGHDT and YYEEEE. CDR3 nucleotide sequence: TGTGCCAGCAGCCCCCTCACATCTGGGACAGGAAGCTATGGCTACACCTTC. It translates to CASSPLTSGTGSYGYTF.

This chain joins TRBV18 and TRBJ1-1; TRBD1 might be the D (6 bases). The CDR3 has 15 amino acids. CDR1 is KGHSH and CDR2 is LQKENI in the germline V gene. V dropped 1 base and J dropped 4 bases, with 13 bases sitting between them. The CDR3 region has the DNA TGTGCCAGCTCACCACTAACAGGGTCTGGCACTGAAGCTTTCTTT. This codes for CASSPLTGSGTEAFF.